Described below is a single T cell receptor beta chain sequence and its context. The antigen is undetermined. The data derive from a study of PD-1 blockade in mismatch repair-deficient tumors. Study overall: Patients had approximately 12 mismatch repair-deficient cancer types and were previously treated and progressing.

Clones were sequenced by immunoSEQ multiplex PCR, and TCRdb holds only the in-frame ones, with some missing. In the table there are about 84,000 clones, roughly 80% of which are singletons. The CDR3 is made up of 14 amino acids. Trimming cost V 3 bases and J 4 bases; bases outside gene matches: 5. CDR1 is SGDLS, CDR2 YYNGEE, per germline. Mismatch repair deficiency was confirmed in all patients, by PCR or immunohistochemistry. TCRs were sequenced from a few patients responding to pembrolizumab. Study-wide findings and caveats: Rapid post-treatment expansion, then contraction, generally preceding radiologic response, marked tumor-resident clones.

The sequence derives from an adult with mismatch repair-deficient cancer. The sequencing used peripheral blood, collected 12 weeks after starting pembrolizumab. The V gene is TRBV9, the J gene TRBJ2-3; TRBD1 matches 7 bases. The DNA of the CDR3 is TGTGCCAGCAGCGCCCGAGGGGGCCCAGATACGCAGTATTTT. Translated: CASSARGGPDTQYF.